The source of this T cell receptor (beta chain) is a study of T cells after yellow fever vaccination (dated by TCRdb to the late 2010s). Regarding the complete study: Libraries from fractions with low cell numbers were prepared with the SMART-Seq v4 Ultra Low Input RNA kit. Two healthy male donors made up the cohort, one aged 18 to 29 years and the other aged 30 to 40 years. To follow T-cell clones before and after both primary and booster YFV17D yellow fever vaccination, bulk TCR alpha and beta repertoires underwent longitudinal sequencing. Bulk PBMC replicates and cell subsets were isolated from blood drawn at multiple timepoints before and after both primary and secondary immunization. What the study reported, not specific to this receptor: Most clones expanded after primary vaccination (almost 97% of CD4 and 88% of CD8) were re-detected after the booster, suggesting that broad memory maintenance occurred. Because abundant contaminating clonotypes from the bulk population could be contained in FACS-sorted repertoires, computational filtering was required. A small share of clonotypes occurred in both CD4 and CD8 compartments, likely arising from convergent recombination. Because only two donors were included in the study, the extent to which the findings can be generalized is limited. The secondary T-cell response was weaker than the primary response but faster, peaking on day 5 instead of day 15.

Clipping removes 7 bases from V and 8 bases from J, with 14 as the unmatched junction base count. Counted from cysteine to phenylalanine, this CDR3 has 15 amino acids. The CDR3 DNA has 45 bases and is translated from base 1. The germline V gene (reference sequence) specifies SEHNR as CDR1 and FQNEAQ as CDR2. Synthesis of TCR cDNA relied on 5'RACE template switching, a step that introduced a universal primer site along with unique molecular identifiers. cDNA synthesis was primed from both the TCR alpha and TCR beta constant segments. Two PCR steps were used to amplify libraries, with sample barcodes and sequencing adapters being added in the second step. Sequencing of the libraries was done on either Illumina HiSeq 2500 (2x100 bp) or NovaSeq (2x150 bp). As for the authors' bioinformatics: Demultiplexing of reads and collapsing into UMI consensus sequences were performed with MIGEC, and V(D)J alignment was carried out with MiXCR. Vaccine-responding clonotypes were defined with edgeR using replicate PBMC samples, requiring FDR below 0.01 and a log2 fold change above 5 up to day 15. Each bulk clonotype was labeled CD4 or CD8 based on which sequenced repertoire, CD4 or CD8, contained the clonotype at higher abundance. TCRdb trimmed the raw reads at Q25, called clones with MiXCR and kept productive beta chains. Rows are combined by CDR3 protein, so each entry shows the most common genes and DNA. The V and J calls and clone size come from TCRdb's table, not from the authors' own analysis. A total of some 73,000 distinct CDR3 sequences appear in this sample, approximately 7.5% of them only once. The ten largest clones represent 41% of the sample.

As regards this clonotype: Its antigen is unknown. Within one base of it there is no much larger clone, and no base qualities were kept.

In light of the paper, this sample's treatment or condition label describes: live attenuated yellow fever vaccine strain. A standard Ficoll-Paque protocol was used to isolate PBMCs from peripheral blood. CD4 and CD8 T-cell fractions were isolated with Dynabeads CD4 and CD8 positive selection kits. TriZol was used to extract RNA from bulk PBMCs, CD4 and CD8 fractions, and dextramer-positive and dextramer-negative fractions. The source of this sequence is a man aged 25-45 years who received the YFV17D yellow fever vaccine. The sequence joins TRBV7-9 to TRBJ2-1; 7 middle bases align to TRBD1. Specimen: CD8+ T cells sorted from PBMCs, collected on the day of the yellow fever booster vaccination. CDR3 loop: CASIPWGRGGDEQFF. Here is the DNA: TGTGCCAGCATCCCGTGGGGGCGAGGGGGCGATGAGCAGTTCTTC.